This TCR beta chain was identified in a study of regulatory T cells in long-lasting Graves disease. Study-level information: Over-5-year antithyroid drug use with positive TSH receptor antibodies defined persistent Graves' disease in the study.

Study results and limitations: Accuracy was perhaps lowered by the small sample size. Graves' patients with persistent disease showed TCR diversity lower than patients newly diagnosed. Segments TRBV28, TRBJ1-2 and TRBJ2-5 showed preferential usage in persistent disease.

Indicated time point: persistent/refractory GD, antithyroid drugs over 5 years with positive TRAb. Isolated PBMC RNA provided the starting material for the TCR library. The CDR3 contains 14 residues. V lost 5 bases to trimming and J lost 10 bases, with 15 bases between them. Germline CDR1 reads MNHNS; CDR2 reads SASEGT. Of note for this clonotype: The antigen is undetermined.

Sequencing libraries for TCR beta were prepared with iRepertoire HTBI primers and Arm-PCR of CDR3 regions. TCRdb used MiXCR to reprocess the multiplex PCR reads, holding one entry per CDR3 protein. This table has 650,000 to 850,000 distinct CDR3 sequences, about 32% appearing once. Sequenced here: peripheral blood mononuclear cells (PBMCs), sampled when the disease was refractory, from a patient treated with antithyroid drugs. This clonotype was obtained from a female donor with Graves disease. The V and J genes are TRBV6-1 and TRBJ1-6; D is unresolved. The CDR3 bases are TGTGCCAGCAGTCCCCTTCAAGCGGACTCACCCCTCCACTTT. As protein: CASSPLQADSPLHF.